Reported below is one T cell receptor (beta chain). Its antigen remains unknown. Trimming stripped 5 bases from V and 2 bases from J, with 5 bases between. Germline V gene sequence: CDR1 SGHTA, CDR2 FQGNSA. The CDR3 length is 12 residues. The data are from a study of CD8 T cells in Susac syndrome. Study summary: Clinically active disease was present in five or six of the sequenced Susac syndrome patients. Roughly eight of these patients were in remission.

It was with random hexamers that 0.5 to 1 ug RNA was reverse transcribed. The amplification used immunoSEQ multiplex PCR on TCR beta CDR3; it spanned 54 Vbeta and 13 Jbeta. TCRdb re-analysed the immunoSEQ multiplex PCR reads in MiXCR, keeping a single row per CDR3 protein. The table lists more than 150,000 distinct CDR3 sequences, approximately 95% of them singletons. Overall study findings and caveats: The CD4+ T cell repertoires in Susac syndrome were not clonally expanded.

Input material: CD4+ T cells from PBMCs. The chain has TRBV7-2 and TRBJ2-3; unclear D gene. This clonotype originated in a human donor with Susac syndrome. For the CDR3, the DNA is TGTGCCAGCAGCACCCTCACAGATACGCAGTATTTT. Amino acids: CASSTLTDTQYF.